Listed here are 8 T cell receptor beta chains from one sample, sequenced in a study of memory CD4+ T cells and cytomegalovirus serostatus. The sort gate was single viable CD3+CD4+CD8-CD45RO+ cells for memory CD4+ T cells. Sequencing was performed with immunoSEQ multiplex PCR; in TCRdb, only in-frame clones are kept and a portion is missing. The sample records about 75,000 clones, roughly 80% being singletons. The specimen was memory CD4+ T cells from blood. The source of these receptors is an adult in good health and CMV-seropositive.

This chain links TRBV7-2 with TRBJ2-7; D might be TRBD1 (5 bases). CDR1 is SGHTA, CDR2 FQGNSA, per germline. The CDR3 loop spans 13 amino acids. Trimming removed 5 bases from V and 0 bases from J, with 8 bases in between. The CDR3 DNA follows: TGTGCCAGCAGCCAGCAGGGCTCCTACGAGCAGTACGTC. Amino acid sequence: CASSQQGSYEQYV.

CDR3 coding DNA: TGCGCCAGCAGCTTGCGGCAGGCGGTTGGAAACACCATATATTTT. It is translated as CASSLRQAVGNTIYF. This rearrangement joins TRBV5-1 to TRBJ1-3; D unclear. V dropped 1 base and J dropped 3 bases, with 11 bases sitting between them. The length of the CDR3 is 15 residues. Germline CDR1 SGHRS, CDR2 YFSETQ. The whole variable domain, remainder taken from reference TRBV5-1 and TRBJ1-3, is KAGVTQTPRYLIKTRGQQVTLSCSPISGHRSVSWYQQTPGQGLQFLFEYFSETQRNKGNFPGRFSGRQFSNSRSEMNVSTLELGDSALYLCASSLRQAVGNTIYFGEGSWLTVV.

This rearrangement joins TRBV7-2 to TRBJ1-2; TRBD1 aligns across 11 bases. This CDR3 comprises 15 residues. V was pared by 5 bases and J by 3 bases, with 5 bases of the junction left unmatched. Germline V gene lookup returns CDR1 SGHTA and CDR2 FQGNSA. The CDR3 is CASSIGQGAHYGYTF. CDR3 sequence (DNA): TGTGCCAGCAGCATTGGACAGGGGGCCCACTATGGCTACACCTTC. Full variable domain (outside the CDR3, taken from reference TRBV7-2 and TRBJ1-2): GAGVSQSPSNKVTEKGKDVELRCDPISGHTALYWYRQSLGQGLEFLIYFQGNSAPDKSGLPSDRFSAERTGGSVSTLTIQRTQQEDSAVYLCASSIGQGAHYGYTFGSGTRLTVV.

The chain uses TRBV28 and TRBJ1-5, with D possibly TRBD1 on 5 matching bases. This CDR3 contains 12 residues. The germline V gene encodes CDR1 MDHEN and CDR2 SYDVKM. With 6 bases removed from V and 7 bases from J, the gap between germline ends came to 10 bases. CDR3 sequence reads: CASRSQEQPQHF. For the CDR3, the DNA is TGTGCCAGCAGATCACAGGAACAGCCCCAGCATTTT.

This rearrangement joins TRBV6-1 to TRBJ1-2, with D unclear. V lost 0 bases, J lost 8 bases, and 13 bases lay in between. The germline CDR1 and CDR2 sequences are MNHNS and SASEGT. The CDR3 has 14 amino acids. CDR3 sequence (DNA): TGTGCCAGCAGTGAAGCTCGAGGGCCCGGCGGCTACACCTTC. Its translation is CASSEARGPGGYTF.

The chain is built from TRBV6-5 and TRBJ1-3; 9 bases are shared with TRBD1. The CDR3 spans 15 residues. The junction had 1 base not matched to a gene; V was cut back by 2 bases and J by 2 bases. The germline V gene encodes CDR1 MNHEY and CDR2 SVGAGI. The CDR3 DNA reads as TGTGCCAGCAGTTACGGACAGGGGCCTGGAAACACCATATATTTT. Protein product: CASSYGQGPGNTIYF.

The chain couples TRBV5-1 to TRBJ1-2; TRBD1 agrees at 9 bases. The CDR3 has 14 residues. J gave up 4 bases and V 4 bases, and 5 bases lay outside the gene matches. From germline, CDR1 is SGHRS and CDR2 YFSETQ. The CDR3 protein is CASSIYRGLYGYTF. The CDR3 DNA is TGCGCCAGCAGCATATACAGGGGGCTCTATGGCTACACCTTC.

The chain carries TRBV5-1 and TRBJ1-3, with TRBD1 as a possible D gene (5 bases). V lost 7 bases and J 5 bases, leaving 16 bases between the germline ends. CDR3 size: 14 residues. The germline V gene has CDR1 SGHRS and CDR2 YFSETQ. In nucleotides, the CDR3 is TGCGCCAGCCGAATGTACACAGGCAGAAACACCATATATTTT. It codes for CASRMYTGRNTIYF.